This T cell receptor (beta chain) was observed in a study of regulatory T cells in long-lasting Graves disease. To make TCR beta libraries, researchers used iRepertoire HTBI primers and Arm-PCR of CDR3 regions. Authors' methods: Gene usage covered 50 to 75 TRBV and some 13 TRBJ segments. Via MiXCR, TCRdb re-called the multiplex PCR reads, giving one row per CDR3 protein. These V and J calls are TCRdb output, not the study's own analysis. This sample yields around 500,000 distinct CDR3 sequences, of which 12% are seen a single time; around 10% belongs to the top ten. In this sample, this clonotype turned up many times. What it recognizes is unknown. Noted time point: newly diagnosed GD, antithyroid drugs for less than 3 months. Isolated PBMC RNA provided the starting material for the TCR library. Whole-study findings and limits: There were preferences for TRBV28, TRBJ1-2 and TRBJ2-5 in persistent disease.

CDR1 and CDR2 from the germline V gene are SGHAT and FQNNGV. The V segment lost 1 base and the J segment 3 bases; nucleotides outside the gene matches: 7. CDR3 length: 16 amino acids. This sample was shared with a second study, whose subject was T cells in Graves' hyperthyroidism and ophthalmopathy. That work contributes: The HTBI primer set drove a first-round RT-PCR of the TCR CDR3.

The material sequenced was peripheral blood mononuclear cells (PBMCs), taken at new diagnosis, from a patient treated with antithyroid drugs. This sequence was found in a young woman with Graves disease. This rearrangement joins TRBV11-2 to TRBJ2-7; 9 nucleotides line up with TRBD2. CDR3 in DNA: TGTGCCAGCAGCTTAGGCAGGTTAGCGGGAGTCTACGAGCAGTACTTC. This codes for CASSLGRLAGVYEQYF. Full variable domain (rest looked up from reference TRBV11-2 and TRBJ2-7): EAGVAQSPRYKIIEKRQSVAFWCNPISGHATLYWYQQILGQGPKLLIQFQNNGVVDDSQLPKDRFSAERLKGVDSTLKIQPAKLEDSAVYLCASSLGRLAGVYEQYFGPGTRLTVT.